A selection of T cell receptor beta chains follows, all from one sample in a study of T cell changes during pregnancy in multiple sclerosis. Data came from immunoSEQ multiplex PCR; TCRdb stores just in-frame clones and leaves some out. The table lists tens of thousands of clones, around nine tenths of them singletons. Material: CD8+ T cells from peripheral blood mononuclear cells, obtained before pregnancy. All receptors derive from a female donor with multiple sclerosis, enrolled in a pregnancy study. The CDR3 runs from the conserved cysteine through the conserved F or W. The order of the fields is CDR3 DNA, CDR3 protein, clone size, V gene, J gene, D gene. D genes are given only for firm matches. For some rows the clone size is stated as once, few or many, or as a class when expanded; others skip it.

CDR3nt: TGTGCCAGCAGCCCCGGGACTAGCGGGTTCAATGAGCAGTTCTTC
CDR3aa: CASSPGTSGFNEQFF
abundance: -
v_gene: TRBV7-9
j_gene: TRBJ2-1
d_gene: TRBD2

CDR3nt: TGTGCCAGCAGCTTACGATCCGGGACTAGCGGGACGCTTAGCACAGATACGCAGTATTTT
CDR3aa: CASSLRSGTSGTLSTDTQYF
abundance: -
v_gene: TRBV13
j_gene: TRBJ2-3
d_gene: TRBD2

CDR3nt: TGTGCCAGCAGCCACGAACTTACAGGGACAGATACGCAGTATTTT
CDR3aa: CASSHELTGTDTQYF
abundance: once
v_gene: TRBV14
j_gene: TRBJ2-3
d_gene: -

CDR3nt: TGCGCCAGCAGTCAAGACAGGTCCTACTACAATGAGCAGTTCTTC
CDR3aa: CASSQDRSYYNEQFF
abundance: -
v_gene: TRBV4-3
j_gene: TRBJ2-1
d_gene: -

CDR3nt: TGCGCCAGCAGCCAGACTCAGGGGACCAACTCCTACGAGCAGTACTTC
CDR3aa: CASSQTQGTNSYEQYF
abundance: -
v_gene: TRBV4-1
j_gene: TRBJ2-7
d_gene: -

CDR3nt: TGTGCCAGCAGCCCGACGGGGGGGCTGAACACTGAAGCTTTCTTT
CDR3aa: CASSPTGGLNTEAFF
abundance: -
v_gene: TRBV7-3
j_gene: TRBJ1-1
d_gene: -

CDR3nt: TGTGCCAGCAGCTTGGGGGGGGGTATGAGTCAGCCCCAGCATTTT
CDR3aa: CASSLGGGMSQPQHF
abundance: -
v_gene: TRBV5-6
j_gene: TRBJ1-5
d_gene: -

CDR3nt: TGCGCCAGCAGCCAAGACCTCTTCTACGAGCAGTACTTC
CDR3aa: CASSQDLFYEQYF
abundance: -
v_gene: TRBV4-3
j_gene: TRBJ2-7
d_gene: -

CDR3nt: TGTGCCAGCAGCCTGTGGGGGGGTAATGAGCAGTTCTTC
CDR3aa: CASSLWGGNEQFF
abundance: -
v_gene: TRBV5-6
j_gene: TRBJ2-1
d_gene: TRBD2

CDR3nt: TGTGCCAGCAGTGACGGGGGAGAAACAAAACTGAACACTGAAGCTTTCTTT
CDR3aa: CASSDGGETKLNTEAFF
abundance: -
v_gene: TRBV2
j_gene: TRBJ1-1
d_gene: -

CDR3nt: TGTGCCAGCAGTCATCCCGGGACAGGGGGCAACGAGCAGTACTTC
CDR3aa: CASSHPGTGGNEQYF
abundance: -
v_gene: TRBV27
j_gene: TRBJ2-7
d_gene: TRBD1

CDR3nt: TGTGCCAGCAGCTTCAGCGGAGCATACAATGAGCAGTTCTTC
CDR3aa: CASSFSGAYNEQFF
abundance: -
v_gene: TRBV5-4
j_gene: TRBJ2-1
d_gene: -

CDR3nt: TGTGCCAGCAGCTCGTGGACAGGGAGTACAGATACGCAGTATTTT
CDR3aa: CASSSWTGSTDTQYF
abundance: -
v_gene: TRBV5-6
j_gene: TRBJ2-3
d_gene: TRBD1

CDR3nt: TGTGCCAGCAGCGTAACAGAGGAGACCCAGTACTTC
CDR3aa: CASSVTEETQYF
abundance: -
v_gene: TRBV9
j_gene: TRBJ2-5
d_gene: -

CDR3nt: TGTGCCAGCAGAACGAAGGGGACAGGGGATGGGGCCAACGTCCTGACTTTC
CDR3aa: CASRTKGTGDGANVLTF
abundance: -
v_gene: TRBV13
j_gene: TRBJ2-6
d_gene: TRBD1

CDR3nt: TGTGCCAGCAGCGAAACTAGCGGGAGTTTTGGTGAGCAGTTCTTC
CDR3aa: CASSETSGSFGEQFF
abundance: -
v_gene: TRBV5-6
j_gene: TRBJ2-1
d_gene: TRBD2

CDR3nt: TGTGCCAGCAGCCCCCGACAGGGGCCTGAAGCTTTCTTT
CDR3aa: CASSPRQGPEAFF
abundance: -
v_gene: TRBV7-2
j_gene: TRBJ1-1
d_gene: TRBD1

CDR3nt: TGTGCCAGCAGCTTTGGGCAGAAGGGGTCAGCTTTCTTT
CDR3aa: CASSFGQKGSAFF
abundance: -
v_gene: TRBV7-8
j_gene: TRBJ1-1
d_gene: -

CDR3nt: TGTGCCAGCACCCCAACGCAGGGCGGGAGGGCCGGTAACACCGGGGAGCTGTTTTTT
CDR3aa: CASTPTQGGRAGNTGELFF
abundance: -
v_gene: TRBV2
j_gene: TRBJ2-2
d_gene: TRBD2

CDR3nt: TGTGCCAGCAGCTACCCGGTGGGACATGCGCAAGAGACCCAGTACTTC
CDR3aa: CASSYPVGHAQETQYF
abundance: once
v_gene: TRBV7-9
j_gene: TRBJ2-5
d_gene: -

CDR3nt: TGTGCCTGGAGTGTAGACTCGAACACTGAAGCTTTCTTT
CDR3aa: CAWSVDSNTEAFF
abundance: few
v_gene: TRBV30
j_gene: TRBJ1-1
d_gene: -